This T cell receptor beta chain derives from a study of T cell changes during pregnancy in multiple sclerosis. V was clipped by 6 bases and J by 1 base, with 15 bases between them. Looked up from germline, CDR1 is MNHEY and CDR2 is SVGAGI. The CDR3 covers 15 residues. This clone has a single count. TCRdb keeps only in-frame clones here, not all; method: immunoSEQ multiplex PCR. The sample records some 34,000 clones, about 92% being singletons. The input for sequencing was CD4+ T cells from peripheral blood mononuclear cells, taken in the third trimester of pregnancy. This TCR was recovered from a female donor in good health, enrolled as a control in a pregnancy study. The chain couples TRBV6-5 to TRBJ1-1, with D perhaps TRBD1 (5 bases). Here the CDR3 reads CASSPWRGQNTEAFF. The DNA of the CDR3 is TGTGCCAGCAGCCCCTGGCGGGGCCAGAACACTGAAGCTTTCTTT.